The 18 T cell receptor beta chains below all came from one sample that was sequenced in a study of vaccination and CD4 T cells after COVID-19. Cultured CD4+ T cells had their DNA profiled by the Oncomine TCR Beta short-read assay. Genomic DNA extraction was carried out from cultured CD4+ T cells. TCRdb used MiXCR to reprocess the PCR reads, holding one entry per CDR3 protein. The table shows about 11,000 distinct CDR3 sequences, with around 40% occurring only once. Their antigen targets remain unknown. Specified treatment: approximately nine-day PBMC culture with coronavirus spike peptide pools or control peptides (ViraFEST assay). Investigators obtained the unexposed donor's CD4+ T cells before the COVID-19 pandemic (2011-2018). The specimen was CD4+ T cells from blood, cultured in vitro. Receptors originate from a human donor in good health.

There are a few counts of this clonotype. The J gene is TRBJ1-2, the V gene TRBV5-4, with TRBD1 identical over 9 bases. The V and J ends lost 4 bases and 4 bases, in that order; junction bases with no gene match: 8. The CDR3 totals 15 residues. Germline assignment: CDR1 SGHNT and CDR2 YYREEE (reference sequence). The DNA of the CDR3 is TGTGCCAGCAGCACCCGGACAGGGGTGTCCTATGGCTACACCTTC. Its protein is CASSTRTGVSYGYTF.

This clonotype was found a few times. The chain uses TRBV20-1 and TRBJ2-5, with TRBD1 matching 10 bases. This CDR3 is built from 13 residues. With V trimmed by 2 bases and J by 5 bases, 2 bases remained unmatched. Looked up from germline, CDR1 is DFQATT and CDR2 is SNEGSKA (reference sequence). The CDR3 reads CSARKGQGETQYF. The CDR3 DNA is TGCAGTGCTAGAAAGGGACAGGGGGAGACCCAGTACTTC.

This clonotype was detected a few times. V usage is TRBV19 and J usage is TRBJ2-3, with TRBD1 matching over 7 bases. CDR1 LNHDA and CDR2 SQIVND come from the germline V gene (reference sequence). This CDR3 contains 17 residues. V trimming: 1 base; J trimming: 0 bases; junction bases outside the gene matches: 7. The CDR3 loop reads CASSIGGRDRSTDTQYF. The CDR3 DNA reads as TGTGCCAGTAGTATAGGAGGCCGGGACAGAAGCACAGATACGCAGTATTTT.

This chain connects TRBV20-1 to TRBJ2-1; TRBD2 agrees at 9 bases. The CDR3 is made up of 15 amino acids. CDR1 is DFQATT and CDR2 is SNEGSKA in the germline V gene (reference sequence). V lost 6 bases, J lost 0 bases, and 6 bases stayed unmatched. CDR3 DNA sequence: TGCAGTGCCCGCAATAGCGGGAGCTCCTACAATGAGCAGTTCTTC. It codes for CSARNSGSSYNEQFF.

V usage is TRBV2 and J usage is TRBJ2-7, with unresolved D. Trimming shortened V by 1 base and J by 4 bases, and 5 bases separated the two germline ends. The CDR3 length is 12 residues. Germline V CDR1 and CDR2: SNHLY, FYNNEI. Here the CDR3 reads CASSEGRYEQYF. As DNA, the CDR3 is TGTGCCAGCAGTGAAGGGAGATACGAGCAGTACTTC.

This clonotype has more than one count but fewer than ten. This sequence joins TRBV10-3 and TRBJ2-7; the D gene is possibly TRBD1 (8 bases). The CDR3 spans 15 residues. Per the germline V gene, CDR1 is ENHRY and CDR2 is SYGVKD. V was trimmed by 5 bases and J by 1 base, leaving 15 bases between them. CDR3 amino acids: CAISPGQGGSYEQYF. CDR3 bases: TGTGCCATCAGTCCCGGACAGGGAGGGTCCTACGAGCAGTACTTC.

There are a few counts of this clonotype. This chain connects TRBV11-2 to TRBJ2-5; 8 nucleotides agree with TRBD1. The J segment lost 4 bases and the V segment lost 4 bases, leaving 5 bases of the junction unmatched. Germline CDR1 is SGHAT and CDR2 is FQNNGV. The CDR3 covers 14 residues. Here the CDR3 DNA reads TGTGCCAGCAGCTGGGACAGGTCGGTAGAGACCCAGTACTTC. The encoded protein is CASSWDRSVETQYF.

This clonotype turned up a few times. CDR3: CSVAVQGNTEAFF. In nucleotides, the CDR3 is TGCAGCGTTGCGGTACAGGGAAACACTGAAGCTTTCTTT. The chain recombines TRBV29-1 with TRBJ1-1; D perhaps matches TRBD1 (6 bases). Trimming took off 4 bases at V and 2 bases at J, with 11 bases between the two ends. CDR1 is SQVTM and CDR2 is ANQGSEA in the germline V gene. This CDR3 has 13 residues.

The chain employs TRBV6-5 and TRBJ2-7, with a tentative D call TRBD1 (5 bases). This CDR3 has 14 residues. Germline CDR1 MNHEY, CDR2 SVGAGI. V was cut by 0 bases and J by 1 base, with 7 bases left in between. Here the CDR3 DNA reads TGTGCCAGCAGTTACTCCAGGGTATCCTACGAGCAGTACTTC. Translation: CASSYSRVSYEQYF.

This clonotype was recorded a few times. The chain carries TRBV20-1 and TRBJ2-7; TRBD1 matches at 7 bases. The germline V gene encodes CDR1 DFQATT and CDR2 SNEGSKA (reference sequence). Trimming at V came to 3 bases and at J to 7 bases, leaving 15 bases not matched to a gene. The CDR3 is 15 residues long. As DNA, the CDR3 is TGCAGTGCTAGGGTTTTCGGGACAGCCTCTGAGGAGCAGTACTTC. The encoded protein is CSARVFGTASEEQYF.

V gene TRBV7-3 combines with J gene TRBJ1-6; D perhaps matches TRBD1 (5 bases). Trimming took 4 bases from V and 8 from J, leaving 9 bases between them. The CDR3 has 13 amino acids. The germline CDR1 and CDR2 sequences are SGHTA and FQGTGA. The CDR3 nucleotides are TGTGCCAGCAGCTCGGGACGGGATTCACCCCTCCACTTT. Encoded protein: CASSSGRDSPLHF.

V and J are TRBV28 and TRBJ1-5; D gene uncertain. TRBJ2-3 matches the DNA end more closely, so the J call is doubtful. This CDR3 has 14 amino acids. Germline-derived CDR1 and CDR2 are MDHEN and SYDVKM. CDR3 loop: CASSLMSRNQPQYF. The CDR3 region has the DNA TGTGCCAGCAGTTTAATGTCCAGGAATCAGCCCCAGTATTTT.

The gene calls are TRBV7-2 and TRBJ2-1; D is perhaps TRBD2 (6 bases). The CDR3 consists of 14 residues. The germline V gene encodes CDR1 SGHTA and CDR2 FQGNSA. The germline V and J ends were trimmed by 5 bases and 2 bases, with 10 bases remaining between them. This CDR3 reads CASSRLAAYNEQFF. CDR3 bases: TGTGCCAGCAGCCGTTTAGCGGCCTACAATGAGCAGTTCTTC.

This clonotype was seen a few times. The J gene is TRBJ2-2, the V gene TRBV10-3, with D possibly being TRBD1 (6 bases). Germline CDR1 reads ENHRY; CDR2 reads SYGVKD. V was cut by 6 bases and J by 2 bases, with 7 bases left in between. The CDR3 totals 13 residues. The DNA of the CDR3 is TGTGCCATCAGGGACAGAAACACCGGGGAGCTGTTTTTT. Its protein product is CAIRDRNTGELFF.

This rearrangement joins TRBV2 to TRBJ2-1, with TRBD1 as a possible D gene (5 bases). V was shortened by 7 bases and J by 6 bases, with 16 bases between the two germline ends. Germline lookup yields CDR1 SNHLY and CDR2 FYNNEI. This CDR3 region has 14 residues. The CDR3 DNA follows: TGTGCCAGCATTGAGCAGGGTCCGGGCAATGAGCAGTTCTTC. It translates to CASIEQGPGNEQFF.

The table lists this clonotype with a few counts. The V call is TRBV20-1, the J call TRBJ1-1, with D maybe TRBD1 (5 bases). Germline CDR1 reads DFQATT; CDR2 reads SNEGSKA (reference sequence). The V gene lost 0 bases and the J gene lost 2 bases, with 13 bases spanning the gap. The CDR3 runs to 15 residues. The CDR3 reads CSARDARTFNTEAFF. The CDR3 nucleotides are TGCAGTGCTAGAGATGCCCGGACATTTAACACTGAAGCTTTCTTT.

This clonotype was observed a few times. The CDR3 bases are TGCAGTGCCACTACAGGGGTTAGTGGAAACACCATATATTTT. As protein: CSATTGVSGNTIYF. This chain connects TRBV20-1 to TRBJ1-3; 7 nucleotides match TRBD1. The CDR3 runs 14 residues. The germline CDR1 and CDR2 sequences are DFQATT and SNEGSKA (reference sequence). The trim removed 6 bases at V and 3 bases at J, leaving 8 bases unmatched.

The chain combines TRBV7-9 with TRBJ2-1; D is unclear. The CDR3 sequence is 13 residues long. V dropped 2 bases and J dropped 9 bases, with 11 bases sitting between them. Germline V gives CDR1 SEHNR, CDR2 FQNEAQ (reference sequence). This chain's CDR3 is CASSLRAEAEQFF. For the CDR3, the DNA is TGTGCCAGCAGCTTAAGGGCAGAAGCTGAGCAGTTCTTC.